This T cell receptor (beta chain) derives from a study of T cell responses to AZD1222 COVID-19 vaccine. Study observations and caveats: In the spike-specific TCR repertoire, nearly half reportedly target unmutated variant regions. Among the donors, most were white British and more were female, and clonal diversity was possibly underestimated.

The data were produced by immunoSEQ multiplex PCR, yet TCRdb's version contains in-frame clones alone and is incomplete. The sample includes tens of thousands of clones, approximately 90% seen only once; the top ten take approximately 25%. In regard to this clone: Its antigen is unknown.

The input for sequencing was peripheral blood, taken 28 days after the second AZD1222 dose. The origin of this receptor is an adult who received the AZD1222 COVID-19 vaccine.

For the CDR3, the DNA is TGTGCCAGCAGCTCCACCCGGGGGGCTGACTATGAAAAACTGTTTTTT. Encoded protein: CASSSTRGADYEKLFF. The V and J genes are TRBV5-5 and TRBJ1-4, with D perhaps TRBD1 (6 bases). CDR3 length: 16 amino acids. The germline V and J ends were trimmed by 3 bases and 6 bases, with 18 bases remaining between them. Per germline, CDR1 SGHKS and CDR2 YYEKEE (reference sequence).